These 15 T cell receptor beta chains originate from one sample sequenced in a study of shared clonotypes between healthy human individuals. The data were produced by immunoSEQ multiplex PCR, yet TCRdb's version contains in-frame clones alone and is incomplete. Of 950,000 to 1,100,000 clones detected, around four fifths appear once; the ten largest clones hold 1.4% to 1.5%. Sample: memory CD4+ T cells sorted from blood. Subset in this sample: CD45RA-negative fraction. The source of these receptors is a man aged 18 to 30 in good health.

DNA for the CDR3: TGTGCCAGCAGCTTGGGCGGGAGGGCCGGCGAGCAGTACTTC. It encodes CASSLGGRAGEQYF. The chain combines TRBV5-5 with TRBJ2-7; 9 bases match TRBD2. Germline V gene sequence: CDR1 SGHKS, CDR2 YYEKEE (reference sequence). The CDR3 runs 14 residues. With 0 bases clipped from V and 6 bases from J, the junction kept 4 bases outside the gene matches.

Only a few counts were recorded for this clone. The chain combines TRBV30 with TRBJ1-1; D possibly corresponds to TRBD1 (5 bases). This CDR3 has 15 amino acids. CDR1 GTSNPN and CDR2 SVGIG come from the germline V gene (reference sequence). The ends were cut back, 3 bases at V and 10 bases at J, with 24 bases in the middle. The CDR3 sequence is CAWSRPDEDGTRAFF. In nucleotides, the CDR3 is TGTGCCTGGAGCCGCCCCGACGAAGACGGGACTCGAGCTTTCTTT.

V usage is TRBV6-5 and J usage is TRBJ1-2; D is perhaps TRBD1 (5 bases). The CDR3 contains 13 residues. Germline-derived CDR1 and CDR2 are MNHEY and SVGAGI. CDR3: CVAGARTRNGYTF. CDR3 nucleotides: TGTGTAGCCGGGGCCCGAACCCGTAATGGCTACACCTTC.

The genes are TRBV30 and TRBJ1-1, with 9 bases identical to TRBD1. V was pared by 2 bases and J by 1 base, with 8 bases of the junction left unmatched. The CDR3 contains 16 residues. Germline assignment: CDR1 GTSNPN and CDR2 SVGIG (reference sequence). The CDR3 reads CAWSKGPGQGNTEAFF. DNA of the CDR3: TGTGCCTGGAGTAAAGGACCGGGACAGGGGAACACTGAAGCTTTCTTT. Full variable domain (rest looked up from reference TRBV30 and TRBJ1-1): SQTIHQWPATLVQPVGSPLSLECTVEGTSNPNLYWYRQAAGRGLQLLFYSVGIGQISSEVPQNLSASRPQDRQFILSSKKLLLSDSGFYLCAWSKGPGQGNTEAFFGQGTRLTVV.

V usage is TRBV11-3 and J usage is TRBJ2-2; D is uncertain. The V gene lost 6 bases and the J gene lost 2 bases, with 16 bases spanning the gap. CDR1 SGHNT and CDR2 YENEEA come from the germline V gene. The CDR3 has 16 amino acids. CDR3 sequence: CASSPGWPFNTGELFF. CDR3 coding DNA: TGTGCCAGCAGTCCTGGGTGGCCGTTTAACACCGGGGAGCTGTTTTTT.

The chain employs TRBV2 and TRBJ2-2; TRBD1 might be the D (5 bases). The CDR3 spans 13 residues. Germline loops: CDR1 SNHLY, CDR2 FYNNEI. The ends were cut back, 6 bases at V and 6 bases at J, with 11 bases in the middle. CDR3 nucleotide sequence: TGTGCCAGCAGACAGACAGTATCCGGGGAGCTGTTTTTT. As protein: CASRQTVSGELFF.

The rearrangement uses TRBV11-3 and TRBJ2-2; 13 bases are shared with TRBD2. This CDR3 has 17 residues. CDR1 is SGHNT, CDR2 YENEEA, per germline. V shed 5 bases and J 4 bases; nucleotides not matched to a gene: 7. For the CDR3, the DNA is TGTGCCAGCAGCCCCGGACTAGCGGGAGCGGGCACCGGGGAGCTGTTTTTT. As protein: CASSPGLAGAGTGELFF.

This sequence joins TRBV2 and TRBJ1-5; no clear D. The germline CDR1 and CDR2 sequences are SNHLY and FYNNEI. The CDR3 totals 11 residues. The germline V and J ends were trimmed by 6 bases and 6 bases, with 6 bases remaining between them. The CDR3 protein is CASRTTQPQHF. The CDR3 DNA sequence: TGTGCCAGCAGGACTACTCAGCCCCAGCATTTT.

With regard to this clone: The same CDR3 can be traced to other DNA sequences in this sample. This chain joins TRBV5-1 and TRBJ2-1; the match to TRBD2 covers 7 bases. The CDR3 extends over 15 amino acids. V was pared by 3 bases and J by 1 base, with 4 bases of the junction left unmatched. Germline CDR1 is SGHRS and CDR2 is YFSETQ. This chain's CDR3 is CASSSSGGSYNEQFF. The CDR3 nucleotides read TGCGCCAGCAGCTCCTCGGGGGGATCCTACAATGAGCAGTTCTTC.

Note on this clone: The same CDR3 can be traced to other DNA sequences in this sample. The chain links TRBV15 to TRBJ2-2; maybe TRBD2 (5 bases). Germline V gene data show CDR1 as LNHNV and CDR2 as YYDKDF (reference sequence). CDR3 size: 15 residues. Trimming left V 0 bases short and J 7 bases short, with 12 bases between. The CDR3 coding sequence is TGTGCCACCAGCAGAGAAGAGGGTTTTGTCGGGGAGCTGTTTTTT. This translates into CATSREEGFVGELFF.

This clone showed up just once. At the DNA level, this CDR3 is encoded by other sequences in the same sample as well. J is TRBJ1-2 and V is TRBV7-2; D perhaps matches TRBD1 (6 bases). CDR1 is SGHTA and CDR2 is FQGNSA in the germline V gene. The V end was cut by 5 bases, the J end by 5 bases, with 9 bases between. The CDR3 loop spans 12 amino acids. CDR3 in amino acids: CASSRTVYGYTF. The CDR3 nucleotides read TGTGCCAGCAGCCGGACAGTATATGGCTACACCTTC.

The rearrangement uses TRBV5-3 and TRBJ2-1; D is unresolved. TRBV5-3 counts as an open reading frame of uncertain function. Trimming took off 4 bases at V and 14 bases at J, with 7 bases between the two ends. The CDR3 contains 9 residues. For the CDR3, the DNA is TGTGCCAGAAGCCCCGAAGAGTTCTTC. Protein product: CARSPEEFF.

The chain is built from TRBV12-5 and TRBJ2-1; no definite D call. The V gene's germline CDR1 is LGHNT and CDR2 FRNRAP. This CDR3 comprises 10 residues. The V gene lost 6 bases and the J gene lost 7 bases, with 4 bases spanning the gap. CDR3 DNA: TGTGCTAGTGGGCCTAATGAGCAGTTCTTC. This translates into CASGPNEQFF.

This clone was seen repeatedly, ten times or more. This CDR3 reads CASSPRDSGERTQYF. CDR3 in DNA: TGTGCCAGCAGCCCCCGGGATAGCGGGGAGAGGACCCAGTACTTC. This chain joins TRBV6-6 and TRBJ2-5; TRBD2 matches 8 bases. Germline-derived CDR1 and CDR2 are MNHNY and SVGAGI (reference sequence). The CDR3 length is 15 residues. The V and J ends lost 6 bases and 7 bases, in that order; junction bases with no gene match: 13.

The chain has TRBV2 and TRBJ1-1; no clear D gene. The germline CDR1 and CDR2 sequences are SNHLY and FYNNEI. The CDR3 length is 15 residues. The V end lost 3 bases, the J end lost 0 bases, and 11 bases lay between the germline ends. The CDR3, as DNA: TGTGCCAGCAGTGAGGAAGGTCACTTGAACACTGAAGCTTTCTTT. Protein sequence: CASSEEGHLNTEAFF.